These 23 T cell receptor beta chains were all obtained from the same sample, sequenced in a study of blood T cell repertoires in COVID-19. The method was immunoSEQ multiplex PCR; TCRdb's version includes in-frame clones alone and lacks a portion of them. The sample has 100,000 to 150,000 clones, 84% seen once; the top ten hold about 2.6%. Sequencing input: PBMCs or T cells enriched from blood (not recorded which). The receptors derive from a man aged 40-50 years with acute COVID-19.

V gene TRBV5-1 combines with J gene TRBJ2-1, with TRBD2 identical over 7 bases. Germline values: CDR1 SGHRS, CDR2 YFSETQ. The V segment lost 4 bases and the J segment 7 bases; nucleotides outside the gene matches: 11. The CDR3 runs 15 residues. The CDR3 DNA reads TGCGCCAGCAGCGCCGGGACTACTCGTTTTAATGAGCAGTTCTTC. Protein: CASSAGTTRFNEQFF.

The genes are TRBV5-1 and TRBJ2-3; 9 bases align to TRBD1. From germline, CDR1 is SGHRS and CDR2 YFSETQ. This CDR3 has 14 residues. The V segment lost 7 bases and the J segment 3 bases; nucleotides outside the gene matches: 6. CDR3 DNA: TGCGCCAGCGGCGGCGGGACAGGGACAGATACGCAGTATTTT. Protein sequence: CASGGGTGTDTQYF.

This clone was counted ten times or more. This chain's CDR3 is CSVLIGNQPQHF. The CDR3 DNA follows: TGCAGCGTTCTGATAGGCAATCAGCCCCAGCATTTT. V usage is TRBV29-1 and J usage is TRBJ1-5; unclear D gene. This CDR3 is 12 amino acids long. Germline values: CDR1 SQVTM, CDR2 ANQGSEA. V was pared by 5 bases and J by 2 bases, with 7 bases between. Drawing the rest from reference TRBV29-1 and TRBJ1-5, the complete variable domain is SAVISQKPSRDICQRGTSLTIQCQVDSQVTMMFWYRQQPGQSLTLIATANQGSEATYESGFVIDKFPISRPNLTFSTLTVSNMSPEDSSIYLCSVLIGNQPQHFGDGTRLSIL.

The rearrangement links TRBV6-5 to TRBJ2-7; D not certain. In germline, CDR1 is MNHEY, CDR2 SVGAGI. The V gene lost 6 bases and the J gene lost 4 bases, with 10 bases spanning the gap. This CDR3 spans 12 amino acids. CDR3 loop: CASRSGSYEQYF. The CDR3, as DNA: TGTGCCAGCAGGTCGGGTTCGTACGAGCAGTACTTC.

The chain couples TRBV25-1 to TRBJ2-2, with 8 bases aligning to TRBD2. This CDR3 is 16 amino acids long. After removal of 2 bases from V and 7 bases from J, the junction contained 9 bases not matched to a gene. Germline CDR1 and CDR2: MGHDK and SYGVNS. CDR3 sequence reads: CASSETGGSGVGELFF. CDR3 DNA sequence: TGTGCCAGCAGTGAAACAGGAGGTAGCGGGGTCGGGGAGCTGTTTTTT. The whole variable domain, filled in from reference TRBV25-1 and TRBJ2-2, reads EADIYQTPRYLVIGTGKKITLECSQTMGHDKMYWYQQDPGMELHLIHYSYGVNSTEKGDLSSESTVSRIRTEHFPLTLESARPSHTSQYLCASSETGGSGVGELFFGEGSRLTVL.

This clone has just a few counts. V usage is TRBV6-6 and J usage is TRBJ2-7; 7 bases map to TRBD2. The germline V gene has CDR1 MNHNY and CDR2 SVGAGI (reference sequence). With V trimmed by 2 bases and J by 3 bases, 10 bases remained unmatched. The CDR3 loop spans 16 amino acids. CDR3 in amino acids: CASSYPSQRGSYEQYF. CDR3 nucleotides: TGTGCCAGCAGTTACCCATCTCAGCGGGGTAGCTACGAGCAGTACTTC.

The V gene is TRBV9, the J gene TRBJ2-3; D not resolved. V was shortened by 0 bases and J by 3 bases, with 11 bases between the two germline ends. Per the germline V gene, CDR1 is SGDLS and CDR2 is YYNGEE. The CDR3 loop spans 15 amino acids. Here the CDR3 DNA reads TGTGCCAGCAGCGTAGAGAGTTATCCGACAGATACGCAGTATTTT. Amino acids: CASSVESYPTDTQYF.

The chain combines TRBV4-2 with TRBJ1-5; no definite D call. CDR1 is LGHNA, CDR2 YNFKEQ, per germline. The CDR3 extends over 14 amino acids. Trimming removed 1 base from V and 7 bases from J, with 11 bases in between. The CDR3 protein is CASSQVRFGQPQHF. The CDR3, as DNA: TGTGCCAGCAGCCAAGTCCGATTCGGGCAGCCCCAGCATTTT.

A single count supports this clone. V gene TRBV15 combines with J gene TRBJ1-3; D may be TRBD1 (5 bases). The CDR3 contains 16 residues. CDR1 LNHNV and CDR2 YYDKDF come from the germline V gene (reference sequence). V was trimmed by 0 bases and J by 3 bases, leaving 12 bases between them. The CDR3 protein is CATSRESIGGGNTIYF. DNA of the CDR3: TGTGCCACCAGCAGAGAAAGTATCGGGGGTGGAAACACCATATATTTT.

In this sample, this clone turned up a few times. This chain uses TRBV2 with TRBJ1-5; no firm D call. V lost 3 bases and J lost 5, with 11 bases in between. The CDR3 covers 14 residues. From germline, CDR1 is SNHLY and CDR2 FYNNEI. CDR3 DNA sequence: TGTGCCAGCAGTGAGGAGATCGGGGATCAGCCCCAGCATTTT. Its translation is CASSEEIGDQPQHF.

V gene TRBV2 combines with J gene TRBJ2-4; 7 bases match TRBD1. J was trimmed by 5 bases and V by 5 bases; bases with no gene match: 6. CDR3 size: 14 residues. Germline CDR1 and CDR2: SNHLY and FYNNEI. CDR3 sequence reads: CASSTGTAENIQYF. DNA of the CDR3: TGTGCCAGCAGTACTGGGACAGCTGAAAACATTCAGTACTTC.

V usage is TRBV11-2 and J usage is TRBJ1-3; no firm D call. The CDR3 covers 17 residues. Germline V gene data show CDR1 as SGHAT and CDR2 as FQNNGV. V shed 5 bases and J shed 0 bases, with 17 bases lying between them. The CDR3 sequence: CASSPILRLASGNTIYF. The DNA for the CDR3 is TGTGCCAGCAGCCCGATTCTTAGACTGGCCTCTGGAAACACCATATATTTT.

The chain carries TRBV7-6 and TRBJ2-1; 12 bases are shared with TRBD2. V gave up 6 bases and J gave up 5 bases; unmatched junction bases: 5. The CDR3 covers 15 residues. CDR1 is SGHVS and CDR2 is FNYEAQ in the germline V gene. This CDR3 is CASSSGLAGNNEQFF. The CDR3 nucleotides are TGTGCCAGCAGTTCCGGACTAGCGGGAAACAATGAGCAGTTCTTC.

The chain combines TRBV29-1 with TRBJ1-4; D is possibly TRBD1 (6 bases). The CDR3 has 15 amino acids. Trimming left V 4 bases short and J 7 bases short, with 19 bases between. Germline V gene lookup returns CDR1 SQVTM and CDR2 ANQGSEA. The CDR3 region has the DNA TGCAGCGTTGTAAACACAGGGTCCCAGGGTGAAAAACTGTTTTTT. This translates into CSVVNTGSQGEKLFF.

The chain employs TRBV12-2 and TRBJ1-5; TRBD1, the table's D call, was not compared with the DNA. TRBV12-2 is listed as a pseudogene. The CDR3 contains 16 residues. CDR3 DNA: TGTGCAAGTCGCTTTACATGTAGTCCAGCTGACATGCCCCAGCATTTT. This translates into CASRFTCSPADMPQHF.

The chain uses TRBV19 and TRBJ2-6; TRBD2 might be the D (6 bases). Looked up from germline, CDR1 is LNHDA and CDR2 is SQIVND (reference sequence). This CDR3 spans 17 amino acids. Trimming removed 4 bases from V and 0 bases from J, with 13 bases in between. This CDR3 reads CASSRRGGSSGANVLTF. The CDR3 DNA follows: TGTGCCAGTAGTAGAAGGGGAGGTTCCTCTGGGGCCAACGTCCTGACTTTC.

The chain combines TRBV5-6 with TRBJ1-1; 8 bases fit TRBD1. Germline V gene data show CDR1 as SGHDT and CDR2 as YYEEEE. The CDR3 length is 16 residues. The V and J ends lost 4 bases and 1 base, in that order; junction bases with no gene match: 9. This CDR3 is CASSLTTGAANTEAFF. The CDR3 coding sequence is TGTGCCAGCAGCCTTACGACAGGGGCCGCGAACACTGAAGCTTTCTTT.

This clone turned up a few times. This chain joins TRBV28 and TRBJ1-1, with D possibly matching TRBD1 (5 bases). Trimming removed 7 bases at V and 3 bases at J, with 18 bases between. CDR1 and CDR2 from the germline V gene are MDHEN and SYDVKM. This CDR3 is built from 15 residues. CDR3 amino acids: CASTSGTNIDTEAFF. CDR3 sequence (DNA): TGTGCCAGCACTTCGGGGACTAATATTGACACTGAAGCTTTCTTT.

This rearrangement joins TRBV5-1 to TRBJ2-3; weak D call: TRBD2 (6 bases). V lost 0 bases and J lost 0, with 11 bases in between. The CDR3 loop spans 16 amino acids. Germline assignment: CDR1 SGHRS and CDR2 YFSETQ. DNA for the CDR3: TGCGCCAGCAGCTTGGGCGCTAGCGCGAGCACAGATACGCAGTATTTT. It yields the protein CASSLGASASTDTQYF.

The chain employs TRBV7-3 and TRBJ2-2; D is possibly TRBD2 (6 bases). The CDR3 spans 15 residues. Germline CDR1 reads SGHTA; CDR2 reads FQGTGA. V gave up 1 base and J gave up 5 bases, with 11 bases separating them. As DNA, the CDR3 is TGTGCCAGCAGCTTAATGCCGGGGGTAACCGGGGAGCTGTTTTTT. Translated: CASSLMPGVTGELFF.

The chain combines TRBV5-8 with TRBJ1-4; the match to TRBD1 covers 9 bases. After removal of 4 bases from V and 8 bases from J, the junction contained 9 bases not matched to a gene. CDR1 is SGHTS, CDR2 YDEGEE, per germline. The CDR3 covers 15 residues. The CDR3 region is CASSRGDRVEEKLFF. Here the CDR3 DNA reads TGTGCCAGCAGCCGTGGGGACAGGGTAGAAGAAAAACTGTTTTTT. The variable domain in full, completed from reference TRBV5-8 and TRBJ1-4, reads EAGVTQSPTHLIKTRGQQATLRCSPISGHTSVYWYQQALGLGLQFLLWYDEGEERNRGNFPPRFSGRQFPNYSSELNVNALELEDSALYLCASSRGDRVEEKLFFGSGTQLSVL.

The chain joins TRBV3-1 (or the pseudogene TRBV3-2) to TRBJ1-2; D might be TRBD1 (5 bases). Between the trimmed V and J ends, which lost 4 bases and 4 bases, there was a span of 13 bases. This CDR3 region has 14 residues. The V gene's germline CDR1 is LGHDT and CDR2 YNNKEL (reference sequence). In nucleotides, the CDR3 is TGTGCCAGCAGCCCCGGCGGGGGGTTCTATGGCTACACCTTC. Protein sequence: CASSPGGGFYGYTF.

This clone was picked up one time. The chain links TRBV4-2 to TRBJ1-1, with D uncertain. CDR3 size: 14 residues. The germline V gene encodes CDR1 LGHNA and CDR2 YNFKEQ. V was clipped by 3 bases and J by 1 base, with 9 bases between them. The CDR3 sequence is CASSQVSRNTEAFF. The CDR3 region has the DNA TGTGCCAGCAGCCAGGTCTCGAGGAACACTGAAGCTTTCTTT.